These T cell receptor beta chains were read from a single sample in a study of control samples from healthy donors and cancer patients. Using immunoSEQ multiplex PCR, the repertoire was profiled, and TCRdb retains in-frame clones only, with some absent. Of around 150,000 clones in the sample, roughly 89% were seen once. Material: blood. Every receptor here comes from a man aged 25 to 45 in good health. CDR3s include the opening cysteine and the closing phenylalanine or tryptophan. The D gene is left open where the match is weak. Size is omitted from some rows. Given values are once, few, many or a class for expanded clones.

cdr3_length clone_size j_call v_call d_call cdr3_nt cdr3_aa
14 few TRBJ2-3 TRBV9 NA TGTGCCAGCAGCGCCTCCAGCTTCACAGATACGCAGTATTTT CASSASSFTDTQYF
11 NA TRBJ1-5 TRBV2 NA TGTGCCAGCGAGGGACCTTCGACCCAGCATTTT CASEGPSTQHF
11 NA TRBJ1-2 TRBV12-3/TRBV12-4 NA TGTGCCAGCAGCTTCCCGTTTGGCTACACCTTC CASSFPFGYTF
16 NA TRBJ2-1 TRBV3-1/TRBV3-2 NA TGTGCCAGCAGCCAAGATTGGGGACAAGTATACAATGAGCAGTTCTTC CASSQDWGQVYNEQFF
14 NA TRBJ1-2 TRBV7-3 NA TGTGCCAGCAGCTTAACCCGGGACACGCCTGGCTACACCTTC CASSLTRDTPGYTF
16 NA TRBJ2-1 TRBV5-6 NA TGTGCCAGCAGCTTACCGCGGTGGGCCGCCTACAATGAGCAGTTCTTC CASSLPRWAAYNEQFF
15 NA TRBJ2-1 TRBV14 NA TGTGCCAGCAGCCACCGAACCCAGTCCTACAATGAGCAGTTCTTC CASSHRTQSYNEQFF
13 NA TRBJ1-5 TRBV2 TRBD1 TGTGCCAGCGGGGGACAGGGGGTTCAGCCCCAGCATTTT CASGGQGVQPQHF
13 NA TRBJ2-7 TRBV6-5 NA TGTGCCAGCAGCCCCGGGGCCTCCTACGAGCAGTACTTC CASSPGASYEQYF
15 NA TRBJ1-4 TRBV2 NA TGTGCCAGCAGTGATGGGGGGGCAACTAATGAAAAACTGTTTTTT CASSDGGATNEKLFF
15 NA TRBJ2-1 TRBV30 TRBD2 TGTGCCTGGAGGGTTTTTAGCGGGAGGAACAATGAGCAGTTCTTC CAWRVFSGRNNEQFF
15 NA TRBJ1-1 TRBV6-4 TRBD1 TGTGCCAGCATACAAAAGACAGGGGAAAAGGCTGAAGCTTTCTTT CASIQKTGEKAEAFF
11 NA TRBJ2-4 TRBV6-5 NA TGTGCCAGCAGTTATGGGAACATTCAGTACTTC CASSYGNIQYF
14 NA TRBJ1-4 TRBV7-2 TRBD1 TGTGCCAGCAGCTTAGCAGCAGGGGGCGAAAAACTGTTTTTT CASSLAAGGEKLFF
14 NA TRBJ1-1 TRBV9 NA TGTGCCAGCAGCGTCAGGGGTAGGGACACTGAAGCTTTCTTT CASSVRGRDTEAFF
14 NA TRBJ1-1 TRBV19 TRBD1 TGTGCCAGGTATTGGCAGGGGGCCGTGACTGAAGCTTTCTTT CARYWQGAVTEAFF
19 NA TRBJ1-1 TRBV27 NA TGTGCCAGCAGTTTATCCTTGCGAACCACGACAGGAGGCAACACTGAAGCTTTCTTT CASSLSLRTTTGGNTEAFF
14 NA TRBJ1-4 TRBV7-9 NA TGTGCCAGCAGCTTCTTCAAGGATTTTGAAAAACTGTTTTTT CASSFFKDFEKLFF
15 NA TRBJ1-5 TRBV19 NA TGTGCCAGTAGTATCCACGCGGGAGAGAATCAGCCCCAGCATTTT CASSIHAGENQPQHF
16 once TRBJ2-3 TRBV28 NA TGTGCCAGCAGTGGTATACTAGCAAAAAAGGCAGATACGCAGTATTTT CASSGILAKKADTQYF
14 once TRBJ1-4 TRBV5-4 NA TGTGCCAGCAGCTTACAGGGTCTGGGTGAAAAACTGTTTTTT CASSLQGLGEKLFF
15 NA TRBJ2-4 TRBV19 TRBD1 TGTGCCAGTAGTAAGCTAGGACAGGATCTAAACATTCAGTACTTC CASSKLGQDLNIQYF
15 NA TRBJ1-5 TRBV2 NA TGTGCCAGCGGGTCGGGGCGGCAGGGGAATCAGCCCCAGCATTTT CASGSGRQGNQPQHF
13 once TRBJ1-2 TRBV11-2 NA TGTGCCAGCAGCTTAGGTGTCGAGTATGGCTACACCTTC CASSLGVEYGYTF
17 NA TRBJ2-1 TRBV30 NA TGTGCCTCAATAAAAATCCAGGGGAGAGGGAACTACAATGAGCAGTTCTTC CASIKIQGRGNYNEQFF
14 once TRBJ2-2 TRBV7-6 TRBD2 TGTGCCAGCAGCTTGGCGGGAGCTACCGGGGAGCTGTTTTTT CASSLAGATGELFF
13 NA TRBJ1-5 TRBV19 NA TGTGCCAGTAGTATCAGGGAAGGGCAGCCCCAGCATTTT CASSIREGQPQHF
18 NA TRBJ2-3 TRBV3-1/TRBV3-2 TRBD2 TGTGCCAGCAGCCAAGACCCAACTAGCGGGAGGGCCACAGATACGCAGTATTTT CASSQDPTSGRATDTQYF
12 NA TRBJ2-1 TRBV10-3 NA TGTGCCATCAGTGAGTCGTATGGGCCTCCGTTCTTC CAISESYGPPFF
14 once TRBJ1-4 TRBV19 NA TGTGCCAGTAGCCTCGACAGGCATGATGAAAAACTGTTTTTT CASSLDRHDEKLFF
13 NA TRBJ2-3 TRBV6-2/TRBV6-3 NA TGTGCCAGCAGTTCGGGGTCCACAGATACGCAGTATTTT CASSSGSTDTQYF
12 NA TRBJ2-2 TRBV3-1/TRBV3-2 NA TGTGCCAGCAGCCAAGTTGCCGGGGAGCTGTTTTTT CASSQVAGELFF
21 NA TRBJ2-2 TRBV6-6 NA TGTGCCAGCAGCTGGGGGGGACACTACAGGGTATCGGACAGGATCACCGGGGAGCTGTTTTTT CASSWGGHYRVSDRITGELFF
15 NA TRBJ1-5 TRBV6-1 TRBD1 TGTGCCAGCAGTGAACAGGACAGGGGCAATCAGCCCCAGCATTTT CASSEQDRGNQPQHF
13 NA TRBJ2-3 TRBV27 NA TGTGCCAGCAGTTTATCCTTGGCAGATACGCAGTATTTT CASSLSLADTQYF
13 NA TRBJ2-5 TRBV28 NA TGTGCCAGCAGTTTTGGACAGCAAGAGACCCAGTACTTC CASSFGQQETQYF
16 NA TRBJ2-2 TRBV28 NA TGTGCCAGCAGTTTATTTGTGGACATGAACACCGGGGAGCTGTTTTTT CASSLFVDMNTGELFF
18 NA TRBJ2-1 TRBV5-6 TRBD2 TGTGCCAGCAGCCCCCGAGGTAGCGGGAGTTTCGCGTACAATGAGCAGTTCTTC CASSPRGSGSFAYNEQFF
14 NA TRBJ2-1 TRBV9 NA TGTGCCAGCAACGATTTACGGGACTACAATGAGCAGTTCTTC CASNDLRDYNEQFF
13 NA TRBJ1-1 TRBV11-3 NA TGTGCCAGCAGCTTAGAGGCCAACACTGAAGCTTTCTTT CASSLEANTEAFF